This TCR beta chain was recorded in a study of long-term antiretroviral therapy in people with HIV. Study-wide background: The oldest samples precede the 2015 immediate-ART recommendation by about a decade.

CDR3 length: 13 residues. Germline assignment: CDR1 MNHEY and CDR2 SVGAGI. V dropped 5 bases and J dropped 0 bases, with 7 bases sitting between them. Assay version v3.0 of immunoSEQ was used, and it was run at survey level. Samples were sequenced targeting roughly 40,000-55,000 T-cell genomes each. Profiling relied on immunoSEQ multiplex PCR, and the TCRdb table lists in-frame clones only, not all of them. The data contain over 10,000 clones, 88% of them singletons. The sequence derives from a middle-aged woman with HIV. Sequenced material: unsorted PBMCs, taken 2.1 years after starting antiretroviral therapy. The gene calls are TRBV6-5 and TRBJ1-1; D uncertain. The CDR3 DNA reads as TGTGCCAGCAGTCACGGGATGAACACTGAAGCTTTCTTT. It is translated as CASSHGMNTEAFF.